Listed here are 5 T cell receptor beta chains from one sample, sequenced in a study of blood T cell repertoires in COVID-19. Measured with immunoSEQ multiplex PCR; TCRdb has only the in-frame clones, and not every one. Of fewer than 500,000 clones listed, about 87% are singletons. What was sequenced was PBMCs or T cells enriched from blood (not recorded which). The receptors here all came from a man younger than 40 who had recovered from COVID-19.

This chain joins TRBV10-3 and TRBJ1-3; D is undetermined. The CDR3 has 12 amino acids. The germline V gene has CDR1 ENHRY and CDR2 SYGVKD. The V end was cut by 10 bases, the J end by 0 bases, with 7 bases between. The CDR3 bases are TGTGCCACACAGAACTCTGGAAACACCATATATTTT. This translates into CATQNSGNTIYF.

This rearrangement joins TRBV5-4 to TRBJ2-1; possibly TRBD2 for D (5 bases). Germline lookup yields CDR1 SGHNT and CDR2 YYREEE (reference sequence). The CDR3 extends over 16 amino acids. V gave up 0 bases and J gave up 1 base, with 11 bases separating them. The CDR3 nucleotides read TGTGCCAGCAGCTTGGGCGGGTCCGGGTCCTACAATGAGCAGTTCTTC. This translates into CASSLGGSGSYNEQFF.

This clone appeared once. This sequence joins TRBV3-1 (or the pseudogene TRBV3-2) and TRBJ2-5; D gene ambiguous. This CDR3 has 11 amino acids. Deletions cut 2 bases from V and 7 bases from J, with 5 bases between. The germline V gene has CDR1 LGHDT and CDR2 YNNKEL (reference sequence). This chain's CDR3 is CASSQQWTQYF. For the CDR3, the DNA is TGTGCCAGCAGCCAACAGTGGACCCAGTACTTC.

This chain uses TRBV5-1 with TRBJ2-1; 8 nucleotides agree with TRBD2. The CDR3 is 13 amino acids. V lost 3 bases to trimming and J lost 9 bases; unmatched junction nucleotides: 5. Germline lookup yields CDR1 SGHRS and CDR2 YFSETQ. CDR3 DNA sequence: TGCGCCAGCAGCTCGGGGGGGCCCGGTGAGCAGTTCTTC. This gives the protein CASSSGGPGEQFF. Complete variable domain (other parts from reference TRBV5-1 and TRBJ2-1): KAGVTQTPRYLIKTRGQQVTLSCSPISGHRSVSWYQQTPGQGLQFLFEYFSETQRNKGNFPGRFSGRQFSNSRSEMNVSTLELGDSALYLCASSSGGPGEQFFGPGTRLTVL.

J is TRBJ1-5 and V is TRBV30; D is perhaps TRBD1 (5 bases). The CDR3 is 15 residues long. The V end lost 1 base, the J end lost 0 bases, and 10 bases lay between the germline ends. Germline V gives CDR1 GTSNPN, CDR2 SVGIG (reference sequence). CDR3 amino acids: CAWSGQTYSNQPQHF. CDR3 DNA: TGTGCCTGGAGTGGACAGACCTATAGCAATCAGCCCCAGCATTTT.